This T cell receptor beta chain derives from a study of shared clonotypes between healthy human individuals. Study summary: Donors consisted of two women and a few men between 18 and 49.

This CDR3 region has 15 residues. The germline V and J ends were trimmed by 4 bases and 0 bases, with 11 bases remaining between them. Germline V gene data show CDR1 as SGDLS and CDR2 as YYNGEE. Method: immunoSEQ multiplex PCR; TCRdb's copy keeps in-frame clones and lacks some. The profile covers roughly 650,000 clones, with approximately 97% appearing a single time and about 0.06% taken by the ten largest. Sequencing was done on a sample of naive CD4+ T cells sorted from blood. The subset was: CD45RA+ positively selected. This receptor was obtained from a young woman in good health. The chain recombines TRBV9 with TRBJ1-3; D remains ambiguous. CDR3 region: CASSTQSFSGNTIYF. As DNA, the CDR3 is TGTGCCAGCAGCACCCAAAGTTTCTCTGGAAACACCATATATTTT.